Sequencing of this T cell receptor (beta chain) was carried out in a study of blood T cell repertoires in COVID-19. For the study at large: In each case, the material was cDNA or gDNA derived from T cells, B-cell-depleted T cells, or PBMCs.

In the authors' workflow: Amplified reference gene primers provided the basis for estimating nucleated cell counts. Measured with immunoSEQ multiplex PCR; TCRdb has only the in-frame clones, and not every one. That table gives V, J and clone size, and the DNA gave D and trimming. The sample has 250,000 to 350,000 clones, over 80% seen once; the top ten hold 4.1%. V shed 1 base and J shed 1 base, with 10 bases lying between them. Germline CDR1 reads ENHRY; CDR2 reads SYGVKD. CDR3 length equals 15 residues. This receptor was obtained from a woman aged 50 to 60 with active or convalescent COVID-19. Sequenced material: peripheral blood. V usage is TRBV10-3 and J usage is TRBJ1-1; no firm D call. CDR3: CAISEFGGGNTEAFF. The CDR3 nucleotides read TGTGCCATCAGTGAGTTCGGAGGTGGGAACACTGAAGCTTTCTTT.